This T cell receptor (beta chain) was obtained from a study of blood T cell repertoires in COVID-19. TCRdb keeps only in-frame clones here, not all; method: immunoSEQ multiplex PCR. The sample comprises about 260,000 clones, roughly 84% of which are singletons, and roughly 8.6% rests with the top ten. Trimming cost V 6 bases and J 7 bases, with 15 bases left between them. CDR3 size: 13 residues. CDR1 is SGHTA and CDR2 is FQGNSA in the germline V gene. The receptor comes from a human donor in a cohort sampled during active COVID-19. The specimen sequenced was peripheral blood. J is TRBJ1-1 and V is TRBV7-2; possible D gene TRBD1, 6 bases. The CDR3 DNA reads as TGTGCCAGCAGTTATTGGACAGACGATGAAGCTTTCTTT. This translates into CASSYWTDDEAFF.